Presented here are 22 T cell receptor beta chains from one specimen sequenced in a study of control samples from healthy donors and cancer patients. The repertoire was sequenced with immunoSEQ multiplex PCR; TCRdb's copy has only in-frame clones and lacks some. The table includes over 150,000 clones, about 91% detected once. Specimen: blood. All receptors derive from a woman aged 40 to 49 in good health.

This clone showed up many times. This sequence joins TRBV2 and TRBJ1-1; TRBD1 might be the D (5 bases). The CDR3 covers 16 residues. Germline-derived CDR1 and CDR2 are SNHLY and FYNNEI. Trimming stripped 6 bases from V and 4 bases from J, with 21 bases between. CDR3 region: CASSYDMGPRGTEAFF. CDR3 bases: TGTGCCAGCAGCTATGATATGGGTCCTAGGGGCACTGAAGCTTTCTTT.

The chain links TRBV5-6 to TRBJ2-4, with D maybe TRBD1 (6 bases). Trimming removed 0 bases at V and 7 bases at J, with 8 bases between. This CDR3 comprises 13 residues. CDR1 and CDR2 from the germline V gene are SGHDT and YYEEEE. The CDR3 sequence: CASSLGTVNIQYF. CDR3 nucleotides: TGTGCCAGCAGCTTGGGGACAGTGAACATTCAGTACTTC.

The genes are TRBV25-1 and TRBJ2-3, with D maybe TRBD1 (6 bases). CDR3 length equals 17 residues. Germline V gene sequence: CDR1 MGHDK, CDR2 SYGVNS. Trimming cost V 0 bases and J 3 bases, with 16 bases left between them. CDR3 residues: CASSEYDTRRGTDTQYF. CDR3 bases: TGTGCCAGCAGTGAATACGATACCCGTAGGGGGACAGATACGCAGTATTTT.

The chain couples TRBV7-7 to TRBJ1-4; 11 bases line up with TRBD1. Per germline, CDR1 SSHAT and CDR2 FNYEAQ (reference sequence). CDR3 length: 13 residues. V shed 5 bases and J 11 bases; nucleotides not matched to a gene: 4. CDR3 residues: CASSRDRGGKLFF. In DNA, the CDR3 is TGTGCCAGCAGCCGGGACAGGGGGGGCAAACTGTTTTTT. Variable domain in full (rest from reference TRBV7-7 and TRBJ1-4): GAGVSQSPRYKVTKRGQDVTLRCDPISSHATLYWYQQALGQGPEFLTYFNYEAQPDKSGLPSDRFSAERPEGSISTLTIQRTEQRDSAMYRCASSRDRGGKLFFGSGTQLSVL.

The rearrangement uses TRBV5-1 and TRBJ2-7; TRBD2 matches at 9 bases. From germline, CDR1 is SGHRS and CDR2 YFSETQ. V shed 3 bases and J 1 base; nucleotides not matched to a gene: 5. There are 15 residues in the CDR3. CDR3 nucleotides: TGCGCCAGCAGCTGGGGGACTAGCCTGTCCTACGAGCAGTACTTC. It specifies CASSWGTSLSYEQYF.

V gene TRBV7-9 combines with J gene TRBJ1-2, with a tentative D call TRBD1 (6 bases). Looked up from germline, CDR1 is SEHNR and CDR2 is FQNEAQ (reference sequence). The V gene lost 1 base and the J gene lost 6 bases, with 12 bases spanning the gap. This CDR3 has 14 amino acids. CDR3 coding DNA: TGTGCCAGCAGCTTAGTCCCGGGGGCGGATGGCTACACCTTC. This sequence encodes CASSLVPGADGYTF.

This chain links TRBV12-5 with TRBJ1-1; D gene uncertain. The CDR3 extends over 12 amino acids. Germline-derived CDR1 and CDR2 are LGHNT and FRNRAP. V was cut by 0 bases and J by 7 bases, with 6 bases left in between. DNA of the CDR3: TGTGCTAGTGGTTTGGTACAGCGTGAAGCTTTCTTT. This encodes CASGLVQREAFF.

The rearrangement uses TRBV6-5 and TRBJ2-1, with 10 bases aligning to TRBD2. This CDR3 region has 15 residues. Germline loops: CDR1 MNHEY, CDR2 SVGAGI. The trim removed 4 bases at V and 1 base at J, leaving 1 base unmatched. In DNA, the CDR3 is TGTGCCAGCAGTTCTAGCGGGGGATCCTACAATGAGCAGTTCTTC. Its protein product is CASSSSGGSYNEQFF.

This chain joins TRBV5-6 and TRBJ1-5; TRBD1 matches 7 bases. Germline lookup yields CDR1 SGHDT and CDR2 YYEEEE. The CDR3 contains 16 residues. V was clipped by 3 bases and J by 4 bases; unmatched bases: 10. The CDR3 region is CASSWGAQGFNQPQHF. DNA of the CDR3: TGTGCCAGCAGCTGGGGAGCACAGGGGTTTAATCAGCCCCAGCATTTT.

The genes are TRBV6-2 or TRBV6-3 and TRBJ1-4, with D uncertain. Germline V lookup: CDR1 MNHEY, CDR2 SVGEGT. Trimming cost V 6 bases and J 3 bases, with 14 bases left between them. The CDR3 spans 15 residues. The CDR3 is CASSARRGANEKLFF. Here the CDR3 DNA reads TGTGCCAGCAGCGCCCGCCGGGGAGCTAATGAAAAACTGTTTTTT.

The chain has TRBV25-1 and TRBJ1-1, with TRBD1 as a possible D gene (6 bases). Germline CDR1 MGHDK, CDR2 SYGVNS. This CDR3 has 16 residues. Trimming shortened V by 4 bases and J by 1 base, and 16 bases separated the two germline ends. In nucleotides, the CDR3 is TGTGCCAGCAGTGGCTATTCCGGACAGACGAACACTGAAGCTTTCTTT. It is translated as CASSGYSGQTNTEAFF. Variable domain in full (rest from reference TRBV25-1 and TRBJ1-1): EADIYQTPRYLVIGTGKKITLECSQTMGHDKMYWYQQDPGMELHLIHYSYGVNSTEKGDLSSESTVSRIRTEHFPLTLESARPSHTSQYLCASSGYSGQTNTEAFFGQGTRLTVV.

The V call is TRBV19, the J call TRBJ1-1; tentative D call: TRBD1 (6 bases). This CDR3 comprises 13 residues. V gave up 6 bases and J gave up 7 bases, with 15 bases separating them. Looked up from germline, CDR1 is LNHDA and CDR2 is SQIVND (reference sequence). As DNA, the CDR3 is TGTGCCAGTAGCGCCGGGGGGGCTGTTGAAGCTTTCTTT. It yields the protein CASSAGGAVEAFF.

This rearrangement joins TRBV3-1 (or the pseudogene TRBV3-2) to TRBJ2-5, with a weak D call TRBD2 (7 bases). CDR3 length: 14 amino acids. V dropped 3 bases and J dropped 1 base, with 9 bases sitting between them. Germline V CDR1 and CDR2: LGHDT, YNNKEL (reference sequence). CDR3 loop: CASSHRGAQETQYF. Written as DNA, the CDR3 is TGTGCCAGCAGCCATCGGGGGGCCCAAGAGACCCAGTACTTC.

V and J are TRBV7-9 and TRBJ2-5; 7 nucleotides align to TRBD2. CDR3 length equals 13 residues. Germline loops: CDR1 SEHNR, CDR2 FQNEAQ (reference sequence). The trim removed 1 base at V and 10 bases at J, leaving 6 bases unmatched. The CDR3 loop is CASSLGASGLQYF. The CDR3 DNA is TGTGCCAGCAGCTTAGGGGCTAGCGGCCTCCAGTACTTC.

This chain connects TRBV2 to TRBJ2-2; no firm D call. V was shortened by 8 bases and J by 2 bases, with 15 bases between the two germline ends. Germline V gives CDR1 SNHLY, CDR2 FYNNEI. This CDR3 has 15 amino acids. The DNA of the CDR3 is TGTGCCAGCGCATTAAGACGGATAAACACCGGGGAGCTGTTTTTT. Translating gives CASALRRINTGELFF.

The chain joins TRBV20-1 to TRBJ1-6; 7 bases are a match to TRBD1. There are 11 residues in the CDR3. V lost 2 bases to trimming and J lost 14 bases; unmatched junction nucleotides: 3. Germline V CDR1 and CDR2: DFQATT, SNEGSKA (reference sequence). As DNA, the CDR3 is TGCAGTGCTAGACAGGGGGAAACCCTCCACTTT. Its protein is CSARQGETLHF.

This clone has just a few counts. The J gene is TRBJ1-1, the V gene TRBV4-1; a possible D gene is TRBD1 (5 bases). The V end lost 4 bases, the J end lost 1 base, and 10 bases lay between the germline ends. Germline assignment: CDR1 MGHRA and CDR2 YSYEKL. This CDR3 region has 14 residues. Written as DNA, the CDR3 is TGCGCCAGCAGCCGAGAGACAGCGAACACTGAAGCTTTCTTT. Its translation is CASSRETANTEAFF.

This clone has only one observation. The chain employs TRBV6-6 and TRBJ2-2, with 7 bases matching TRBD2. The CDR3 sequence is 15 residues long. Trimming removed 5 bases from V and 1 base from J; junction bases left unmatched: 4. The germline gives CDR1 MNHNY, CDR2 SVGAGI (reference sequence). The CDR3 spells CASSPPSGNTGELFF. CDR3 nucleotide sequence: TGTGCCAGCAGTCCTCCTAGCGGGAACACCGGGGAGCTGTTTTTT.

The chain uses TRBV15 and TRBJ1-1, with D unresolved. CDR1 and CDR2 (germline): LNHNV, YYDKDF (reference sequence). Trimming removed 4 bases from V and 5 bases from J, with 14 bases in between. There are 14 residues in the CDR3. The CDR3 region is CATSTPSLFTEAFF. The CDR3 DNA reads as TGTGCCACCAGCACGCCCTCCCTGTTTACTGAAGCTTTCTTT.

The chain uses TRBV5-1 and TRBJ2-7; TRBD1 might be the D (6 bases). The germline V and J ends were trimmed by 1 base and 3 bases, with 11 bases remaining between them. CDR1 is SGHRS, CDR2 YFSETQ, per germline. CDR3 length: 14 amino acids. CDR3 residues: CASSLRQEYYEQYF. CDR3 DNA sequence: TGCGCCAGCAGCTTGAGACAGGAGTACTACGAGCAGTACTTC.

This sequence joins TRBV19 and TRBJ1-6; D is unresolved. The CDR3 spans 15 residues. The V end was cut by 0 bases, the J end by 7 bases, with 10 bases between. Germline V gene data show CDR1 as LNHDA and CDR2 as SQIVND (reference sequence). The CDR3 spells CASSIDLYDNSPLHF. The CDR3 DNA sequence: TGTGCCAGTAGTATAGATCTCTACGACAATTCACCCCTCCACTTT.

This chain links TRBV11-1 with TRBJ2-1; D tentatively fits TRBD1 or TRBD2 (5 bases each). The CDR3 spans 16 residues. Germline lookup yields CDR1 SGHAT and CDR2 FQDESV (reference sequence). The V end was cut by 4 bases, the J end by 0 bases, with 13 bases between. The CDR3 reads CASSSRDPASYNEQFF. DNA for the CDR3: TGTGCCAGCAGCTCCAGGGACCCTGCCTCCTACAATGAGCAGTTCTTC.